What follows is one TCR beta chain and its context. The antigen is undetermined. In the PCR, 60 Vbeta and 13 Jbeta primers were used. Repertoires were generated with immunoSEQ multiplex PCR, while TCRdb's copy carries only in-frame clones and drops some. The sample has around 140,000 clones, around nine tenths seen once. This sample is drawn from a study of cytomegalovirus exposure and HLA in healthy donors. Whole-study results and caveats: Some segments of the V type, notably TRBV6-2 and TRBV6-3, were excluded as indistinguishable.

Germline V gene lookup returns CDR1 MNHEY and CDR2 SVGAGI. Germline trimming cut 5 bases from V and 8 bases from J; bases unmatched to any gene: 6. This CDR3 spans 15 amino acids. This sequence joins TRBV6-5 and TRBJ2-1, with 13 bases identical to TRBD2. The sequence was obtained from a woman in her 30s in good health and CMV-seronegative. Specimen: PBMCs. The CDR3: CASSPTSGGAHEQFF. In nucleotides, the CDR3 is TGTGCCAGCAGTCCTACTAGCGGGGGGGCTCATGAGCAGTTCTTC.